This entry is about one T cell receptor beta chain. Its antigen is undetermined. Germline V gene data show CDR1 as SGHDN and CDR2 as FVKESK. V dropped 4 bases and J dropped 0 bases, with 13 bases sitting between them. CDR3 size: 16 residues. The PCR contained 60 Vbeta and 13 Jbeta primers. Sequenced by immunoSEQ multiplex PCR; TCRdb stores in-frame clones only, minus some. The table lists 200,000 to 300,000 clones, around 76% of them singletons. The sample is drawn from a study of cytomegalovirus exposure and HLA in healthy donors. Whole-study results and caveats: In a later analysis, common viral pathogens appeared linked to several of the most significant clusters. Later analysis showed TCR association rates varying by HLA locus, highest for DRB1 and lowest for HLA-C. Rarity held for most TCR sequences, but there were some public TCRs that occurred in many donors.

The sequenced material came from PBMCs. This chain connects TRBV14 to TRBJ1-3; D may be TRBD1 (6 bases). The clonotype was recovered from a woman between 35 and 50 years old in good health and CMV-seropositive. CDR3 DNA: TGTGCCAGCAGCCGTTTACAGGGAACCTCTGGAAACACCATATATTTT. Residues: CASSRLQGTSGNTIYF.